This T cell receptor (beta chain) was found in a study of cytomegalovirus exposure and HLA in healthy donors. Points from the study as a whole: Among TCR beta chains, those listed as cytomegalovirus-associated numbered over 150. One later analysis, an examination of the 120 validation repertoires, found that first-cohort TCR clusters tended to co-occur in them. In vitro data verified a few CMV-associated chains as specific for CMV antigens.

As to this clone: Its target is unknown.

The study drew the donors from its approximately 130-subject validation cohort, separate from the approximately 670-subject first cohort. There are 13 residues in the CDR3. Trimming removed 4 bases at V and 9 bases at J, with 15 bases between. Germline V gives CDR1 ENHRY, CDR2 SYGVKD. Generated by immunoSEQ multiplex PCR, the TCRdb table keeps only in-frame clones and is missing some. The sample holds under 200,000 clones, approximately 86% seen once. This TCR derives from a woman aged 18-29 years in good health and CMV-seronegative. Sequenced sample: PBMCs. The chain links TRBV10-3 to TRBJ1-1, with D unresolved. CDR3 sequence reads: CAISVQEGGKAFF. Written as DNA, the CDR3 is TGTGCCATCAGTGTGCAGGAGGGTGGTAAAGCTTTCTTT.